The T cell receptor (beta chain) under discussion was sequenced for a study of cytomegalovirus exposure and HLA in healthy donors (dated by TCRdb to 2016 to 2017). About the study as a whole: According to an earlier analysis of around 600 of the donors, about 170 million T cells yielded 95 million to 140 million unique TCR beta sequences and approximately 300 Gb of sequence data. An early release that covered more than 550 HLA-typed donors contained around 300 gigabases of sequencing data and about 93 million unique TCR sequences. Of the 350 to 450 genotyped donors, 65% to 90% fell in the genetic ancestry cluster associated with self-reported Caucasian donors. The study aimed to test whether cataloging public T cell receptors could reveal signatures of past pathogen exposure. The study used immunosequencing to profile the T cell repertoires of 666 subjects and linked those repertoires to cytomegalovirus serostatus. Along with the roughly 700-subject first cohort, a separate validation cohort of over a hundred different subjects was used. High-throughput TCR immunosequencing, statistical association of individual TCRs with disease status, and machine learning were combined to predict cytomegalovirus infection status. To study patterns of TCR occurrence, a later analysis re-analyzed previously published TCR beta repertoires from 600 to 750 donors and added high-resolution HLA genotyping. In the later analysis, no new phenotypic data were used to find candidate immune exposures; instead, reliance was placed on TCR beta sequences and their occurrence across donors. An earlier analysis of 450 to 750 of the donors used high-throughput TCR beta sequencing to judge whether each TCR beta V gene segment behaved as functional or pseudogenic. Donor age, sex, ethnicity and CMV serostatus were collected together with the repertoire data. In a later genetic analysis, genome-wide SNP genotypes for about 55% of the roughly 670 donors were used, and that subset was treated as a discovery cohort. Every discovery cohort repertoire had been produced on one sequencing platform. Class I and class II HLA loci were covered by the typing at four-digit resolution. Typing coverage varied by locus: roughly 629-640 donors for A, B, C, DRB1 and DQB1; more than 500 for DQA1; nearly 610 for DPA1; under 490 for DPB1. A handful of DR-DQ haplotypes were handled as single units for association and clustering because linkage in the cohort was strong. Across under 500 genotyped donors of the cohort, an average of 235,054 unique TCR beta nucleotide sequences per donor were sequenced, and around 19% of those sequences were non-productive. Results and caveats for the whole study, not just this receptor: In vitro tests confirmed that a few of the cytomegalovirus-associated TCR beta chains recognize cytomegalovirus antigens. Because HLA typing was unavailable for some donors at each locus, only the typed subset was used in association tests. In a later analysis, HLA-associated TCR beta chains were found to be more clonally expanded and to have lower generation probabilities than equally common non-associated chains. Broadly in line with IMGT annotations, most TCR beta V segments showed up in productive rearrangements about 87% or about 30% of the time in an earlier analysis of approximately 640 of the donors. A later genetic analysis reported fewer N-insertions in productive TCRs among donors in an Asian-associated ancestry cluster than the roughly 700-donor mean. A later analysis found that most CMV-associated TCR beta chains appeared HLA-restricted, with HLA associations seemingly driven largely by CMV exposure. Most TCR sequences were observed very rarely across donors, whereas some public TCRs were present in many individuals. A later analysis associated about 17,000 TCR beta sequences with specific HLA alleles at a false discovery rate of 0.05. Because counts were too low, approximately 15 rarely observed V segments, including chromosome 9 orphons, were excluded from the earlier analysis of several hundred of the donors. A further reported finding was that TCR beta sequences accurately predicted the HLA-A and HLA-B alleles for most subjects in the first cohort. This cohort had only TCR beta chains sequenced, and the lack of alpha or paired-chain data limited which features could be detected. Correlated functional status among segregating V segments might be attributable to linkage disequilibrium, but an unknown experimental factor could not be ruled out. Sequencing depth was assumed to be roughly uniform across donors in the presence/absence analyses, though that assumption may not hold. In the study, around 150 TCR beta chains were listed as associated with cytomegalovirus. Assigning TCR associations to individual alleles was difficult when HLA alleles, especially DR and DQ, strongly co-occurred. Some IMGT-functional V segments, including TRBV6-2 and TRBV6-3, could not be distinguished by the 87-base-pair reads and were therefore excluded. A later analysis reported that several top co-occurrence clusters appeared linked to parvovirus B19, influenza, CMV and Epstein-Barr virus. The classifier was reported to diagnose cytomegalovirus status with high specificity and sensitivity in both the original cohort and the validation cohort. A later genetic analysis associated a missense DCLRE1C variant with V-gene and J-gene trimming of TCR beta chains, and an independent cohort replicated the association. A cluster of highly shared sequence variants was judged likely to be a technical artifact of the sequencing pipeline. CMV serostatus was the only immune exposure information available for the cohort. The authors suggested that the approach could potentially be extended to other disease states and immunological phenotypes. According to a later analysis, TCR association rates differed among HLA loci, with DRB1 alleles showing the most associated TCRs and HLA-C alleles showing the fewest.

The cohort was made up of about 670 healthy bone marrow donors. At the time of sampling, all cohort members were nominally healthy, though unrecorded immune exposures were likely present. The donor tested CMV seropositive, placing the donor among the 289 seropositive members of the cohort. A peripheral blood sample was collected from each donor, and TCR beta sequencing was performed on peripheral blood mononuclear cells. The Qiagen DNeasy Blood Extraction Kit was used to extract genomic DNA from the blood cell samples. CDR1 and CDR2 (SGDLS, YYNGEE) derive from the germline V gene. At the junction V is shortened by 2 bases and J by 4 bases; bases outside the gene matches: 12. The CDR3 runs 18 residues from the cysteine to the phenylalanine. CDR3 DNA only is kept here, 54 bases in frame from base 1. Library preparation was by the immunoSEQ multiplex PCR assay. A mixture of 60 forward primers for TCR Vbeta segments and 13 reverse primers for TCR Jbeta segments was used in the multiplex PCR. The CDR3 region of rearranged TCR beta genes was amplified from genomic DNA by a multiplex PCR assay. The amplified TCR beta libraries were sequenced on the Illumina HiSeq System as 87-base-pair reads. From the authors' description of their analysis: A later analysis tallied 75 million to 95 million unique TCR beta chains across the approximately 670 repertoires, and around 12 million of those chains were shared by two or more donors. Raw reads were error-corrected and collapsed into unique sequences with a nearest-neighbor algorithm that merged closely related sequences to remove PCR and sequencing errors. Alignment of CDR3 sequences to IMGT reference sequences was used to assign V, D and J gene segments. For a sequence to be retained, at least a six-nucleotide match to both a V gene segment and a J gene segment was required. A rearrangement was called productive if the CDR3 had no stop codons and remained in frame with V and J, and every other rearrangement was called non-productive. Following IMGT convention, CDR3 was defined as the stretch from the second conserved V-encoded cysteine up to the conserved J-encoded phenylalanine. The earlier analysis of approximately 500 of the donors excluded sequences that lacked an unambiguous match to a single V gene segment. An earlier analysis of 587 of the donors classified V segments as functional when productive rearrangements were above 56.7% and as segregating when the standard deviation between donors was above 5%. A statistical classification framework was built to diagnose cytomegalovirus status from the catalog of TCR beta chain sequences. V and J gene assignment, in a later analysis, came from comparing TCR nucleotide sequences with IMGT/GENE-DB human TR gene sequences. A later analysis assigned CDR3 sequences and most-parsimonious VDJ recombination scenarios with the TCRdist pipeline. A later analysis defined each TCR beta chain by its CDR3 amino acid sequence plus V-gene family, and excluded reads lacking a unique V-gene family. A later analysis removed 450 to 600 highly shared, low-generation-probability nucleotide sequences to deal with suspected cross-contamination and a sequencing artifact. In a later analysis, a clonal expansion index was calculated for each public chain from normalized within-repertoire ranks of inferred template counts. Generation probabilities in a later analysis came from a VDJ recombination model fitted to out-of-frame rearrangements, and those results were checked against IGoR. In a later analysis, TCR-TCR, TCR-HLA and TCR-CMV co-occurrence was scored with hypergeometric tests, and a repertoire-size bias correction was applied to TCR pairs. A later analysis estimated false discovery rates by permuting HLA or CMV assignments 20 times. In a later analysis, co-occurring TCRs were grouped with DBSCAN, and TCRdist sequence similarity was added when clustering was performed within HLA-allele-positive subsets. Co-occurrence clustering excluded repertoires with fewer than 30,000 or more than 120,000 public chains, plus five with anomalous nucleotide sharing. This immuneACCESS table, as held by TCRdb, lists in-frame sequences with V and J called but not all clones. Of the missing ones, under half trace to an unresolved V gene in checked studies; the others have no known cause. V and J calls and clone size come straight from that table; D and trimming were deduced from the DNA. A total of roughly 120,000 clones appear in this sample, roughly 83% of them only once. The ten largest account for over 3.5% of the sample.

A note on this clone: This receptor's antigen is unknown. No base qualities exist here, and no much larger clone lies one base off it.

Sequenced sample: PBMCs. The chain is encoded by TRBV9 joined to TRBJ2-1, with 10 bases in between that match TRBD2. The clonotype comes from a man between 25 and 39 years old in good health and CMV-seropositive. The sequenced DNA: TGTGCCAGCAGCGTGGGATTCATAAGCGGGGGGGCTTACAATGAGCAGTTCTTC. Its coded protein is CASSVGFISGGAYNEQFF. This CDR3, with the reference TRBV9 and TRBJ2-1 proteins standing in past its ends, gives the full variable domain DSGVTQTPKHLITATGQRVTLRCSPRSGDLSVYWYQQSLDQGLQFLIQYYNGEERAKGNILERFSAQQFPDLHSELNLSSLELGDSALYFCASSVGFISGGAYNEQFFGPGTRLTVL.